This T cell receptor (beta chain) is drawn from a study of OX40 agonist ivuxolimab in advanced cancers. By proportion, this clone is medium-sized (0.01 to 0.1%). Clones were read by immunoSEQ multiplex PCR, and TCRdb kept only the in-frame ones, dropping some. The sample carries about 76,000 clones, over 75% recorded once. This material consisted of CD4+ or CD8+ T cells sorted from blood, taken in a trial of the OX40 agonist ivuxolimab. This clonotype was sampled from an adult with an advanced solid tumor such as melanoma, head and neck, liver or kidney cancer.

CDR3 residues: CASSSQVGYNSPLHF. The CDR3 DNA reads as TGTGCCAGCAGTTCCCAGGTGGGGTATAATTCACCCCTCCACTTT. This rearrangement joins TRBV6-5 to TRBJ1-6; D remains ambiguous. The germline V gene encodes CDR1 MNHEY and CDR2 SVGAGI. This CDR3 comprises 15 residues. V lost 4 bases and J 4 bases, leaving 11 bases between the germline ends.